What follows is one TCR beta chain and its context. Its specificity is not known. The source of the sample is a study of cytomegalovirus exposure and HLA in healthy donors. Study conclusions and caveats: The study put roughly 160 TCR beta chains on its list as cytomegalovirus-associated.

The PCR employed 60 Vbeta primers together with 13 Jbeta primers. Only in-frame clones appear in the TCRdb table, and some are missing; sequencing was by immunoSEQ multiplex PCR. The table includes more than 95,000 clones, around 78% detected once. This receptor was identified in a middle-aged man in good health and CMV-seronegative. Input material: PBMCs.

The CDR3 protein is CASSNWTSGVKNIQYF. Written as DNA, the CDR3 is TGTGCCAGCAGTAATTGGACTAGCGGGGTCAAAAACATTCAGTACTTC. V gene TRBV6-6 combines with J gene TRBJ2-4, with 12 bases aligning to TRBD2. The V gene end was trimmed by 5 bases and the J gene end by 3 bases; junction bases not matched to a gene: 5. Germline CDR1 MNHNY, CDR2 SVGAGI (reference sequence). This CDR3 has 16 amino acids.